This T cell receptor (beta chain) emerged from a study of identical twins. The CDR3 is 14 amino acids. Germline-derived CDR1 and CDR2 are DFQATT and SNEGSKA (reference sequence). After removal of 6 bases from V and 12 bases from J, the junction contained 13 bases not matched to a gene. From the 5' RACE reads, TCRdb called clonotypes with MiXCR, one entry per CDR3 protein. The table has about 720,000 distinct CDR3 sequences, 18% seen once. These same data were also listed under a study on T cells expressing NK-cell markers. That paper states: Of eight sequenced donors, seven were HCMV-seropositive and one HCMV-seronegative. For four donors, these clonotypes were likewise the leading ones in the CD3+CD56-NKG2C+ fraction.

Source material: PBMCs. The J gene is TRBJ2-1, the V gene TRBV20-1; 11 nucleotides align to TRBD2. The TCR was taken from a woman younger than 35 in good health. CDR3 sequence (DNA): TGCAGTGCCACCGGACTAGCGGGCCTCGGGTGGCAGTTCTTC. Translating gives CSATGLAGLGWQFF.